Listed below are T cell receptor beta chains from one sample, sequenced in a study of patients and donors after allogeneic stem cell transplantation. One entry per CDR3 protein, called by TCRdb with MiXCR from the RT-PCR reads. The sample contains 200,000 to 250,000 distinct CDR3 sequences, around 41% of which appear only once. The specimen was blood, either unsorted or a sorted T cell fraction (not recorded which). The origin of the receptors is a human donor who was either an allogeneic HSCT recipient or a stem cell or donor lymphocyte infusion donor (not recorded which). It is not recorded whose cells these are; they may come from a transplant donor. CDR3s include the opening cysteine and the closing phenylalanine or tryptophan. The order of the fields is CDR3 DNA, CDR3 protein, V gene, clone size, D gene, J gene. A D gene is named only where the DNA matches it firmly. Clone size is not always given. Where it is, it says once, few, many or a class for expanded clones.

TGCGCCACCAGGGGCGGGACCAGCGGGGGGGCAAGAGATACGCAGTATTTT | CATRGGTSGGARDTQYF | TRBV10-2 | once | TRBD2 | TRBJ2-3
TGCAGTGCTAGAGTTGAGGGGGCTGAAGCTTTCTTT | CSARVEGAEAFF | TRBV20-1 | - | - | TRBJ1-1
TGTGCCAGCAGCTTAGGGGGCGACAATCAGCCCCAGCATTTT | CASSLGGDNQPQHF | TRBV7-8 | - | - | TRBJ1-5
TGTGCCAGCAGCTTGGGGACAGGGGGCTACACCTTC | CASSLGTGGYTF | TRBV7-2 | - | TRBD1 | TRBJ1-2
TGTGCCATCCGGAACGGAGATACGCAGTATTTT | CAIRNGDTQYF | TRBV10-3 | - | - | TRBJ2-3
TGCGCCAGCAGCTCTGTACAGGACACTGAAGCTTTCTTT | CASSSVQDTEAFF | TRBV5-1 | few | - | TRBJ1-1
TGTGCCAGCAGTTTATTAGGGGGAGTCTATAGCAATCAGCCCCAGCATTTT | CASSLLGGVYSNQPQHF | TRBV28 | - | - | TRBJ1-5
TGCAGTGCTCACACGGGTAGCGGGAGTCGTGAGCAGTTCTTC | CSAHTGSGSREQFF | TRBV20-1 | few | TRBD2 | TRBJ2-1
TGTGCCAGCAGTACCCTGACAGGGATCGAAAAACTGTTTTTT | CASSTLTGIEKLFF | TRBV6-1 | few | TRBD1 | TRBJ1-4
TGTGCCAGCAGTAAAAGGGGGACAGTCCTTAATCAGCCCCAGCATTTT | CASSKRGTVLNQPQHF | TRBV12-3/TRBV12-4 | few | TRBD1 | TRBJ1-5
TGTGCCAGCAGCTTAGAGGGCAGGAGTTATGGCTACACCTTC | CASSLEGRSYGYTF | TRBV7-9 | - | - | TRBJ1-2
TGCGCCAGCAGTAAGTCGGGCTACAATGAGCAGTTCTTC | CASSKSGYNEQFF | TRBV4-3 | few | - | TRBJ2-1
TGCGCCAGCAGCCCGTTGATCACGTTGACACGGAGCTCCTACGAGCAGTACTTC | CASSPLITLTRSSYEQYF | TRBV5-1 | - | - | TRBJ2-7
TGTGCCAGCAGTGAGACGCACTTACATGGCTACACCTTC | CASSETHLHGYTF | TRBV25-1 | - | - | TRBJ1-2
TGTGCCAGCAGCTTTGTGGCCAGCGGGGCCCGAGATACGCAGTATTTT | CASSFVASGARDTQYF | TRBV7-3 | - | TRBD2 | TRBJ2-3
TGTGCCATCCCTGGCCAGGGGGCTAACACCGGGGAGCTGTTTTTT | CAIPGQGANTGELFF | TRBV10-3 | - | TRBD1 | TRBJ2-2
TGCAGTGCTAGAGATATCGATTCTAATTCACCCCTCCACTTT | CSARDIDSNSPLHF | TRBV20-1 | few | - | TRBJ1-6
TGTGCCAGCAGTTATTCTGCAGAAGCTAACTATGGCTACACCTTC | CASSYSAEANYGYTF | TRBV6-5 | few | - | TRBJ1-2
TGTGCCAGCAGCTTAACCCAGGGAGGGAATTCACCCCTCCACTTT | CASSLTQGGNSPLHF | TRBV7-6 | - | - | TRBJ1-6
TGTGCCAGCAGTCGCCAGTTTATCGGAGGTGTTGGGGACAATCAGCCCCAGCATTTT | CASSRQFIGGVGDNQPQHF | TRBV27 | once | - | TRBJ1-5
TGCGCCAGCAGCCACCGGAGAAACACCGGGGAGCTGTTTTTT | CASSHRRNTGELFF | TRBV4-1 | - | - | TRBJ2-2
TGTGCCAGCCGGAGGCAGGGAAGCAATCAGCCCCAGCATTTT | CASRRQGSNQPQHF | TRBV6-6 | - | - | TRBJ1-5
TGTGCCAGCAGCCCAGTTCTGGTAGCCGGGGAGCTGTTTTTT | CASSPVLVAGELFF | TRBV5-5 | many | - | TRBJ2-2
TGTGCCATCAGTGAGTCGGATAACACTGAAGCTTTCTTT | CAISESDNTEAFF | TRBV10-3 | few | - | TRBJ1-1
TGTGCCAGCAGTGATTCTACTAACACCGGGGAGCTGTTTTTT | CASSDSTNTGELFF | TRBV6-4 | - | - | TRBJ2-2
TGTGCCAGCCTTGGGGGCTCTCTGACTTTC | CASLGGSLTF | TRBV6-6 | few | - | TRBJ2-6
TGTGCCATCAGGACCGGGGGAGGTAGACTGTTTTTT | CAIRTGGGRLFF | TRBV10-3 | - | - | TRBJ1-4
TGCAGCGTTGATGAAGGGAAGCATGGCTACACCTTC | CSVDEGKHGYTF | TRBV29-1 | - | - | TRBJ1-2
TGCGCCAGCAGCCAAGGCCCGACTGGAGTGATAGGGATTCAGTACTTC | CASSQGPTGVIGIQYF | TRBV4-1 | - | - | TRBJ2-4
TGTGCCAGTAGTTCAACCAGGGGAGTCTACAATGAGCAGTTCTTC | CASSSTRGVYNEQFF | TRBV3-1 | - | - | TRBJ2-1
TGTGCCAGCCGGGACAGGGGCTTAAACTATGGCTACACCTTC | CASRDRGLNYGYTF | TRBV3-1 | - | TRBD1 | TRBJ1-2
TGCGCCAGCAGCTTGGCCGGGACAGCTAACTATGGCTACACCTTC | CASSLAGTANYGYTF | TRBV4-1 | few | TRBD1 | TRBJ1-2
TGTGCCAGCAGCTTGAGGGGGACAGGACGAGGTGATACGCAGTATTTT | CASSLRGTGRGDTQYF | TRBV9 | - | TRBD1 | TRBJ2-3
TGTGCCAGCAGCGCTGTCAACACCGGGGAGCTGTTTTTT | CASSAVNTGELFF | TRBV9 | - | - | TRBJ2-2
TGCAGCGTTGAAGGCCTCACGACCACATACTATGGCTACACCTTC | CSVEGLTTTYYGYTF | TRBV29-1 | few | - | TRBJ1-2
TGCAGCGGCCATCGACAGGGAGGCACTGAAGCTTTCTTT | CSGHRQGGTEAFF | TRBV29-1 | few | TRBD1 | TRBJ1-1
TGTGCCAGCAGCTTAGGGCCCCGGGGCGAGGGCTATGGCTACACCTTC | CASSLGPRGEGYGYTF | TRBV7-2 | - | - | TRBJ1-2
TGTGCCAGCAGCCCCTCCGGGACAGGGTACGAGCAGTACTTC | CASSPSGTGYEQYF | TRBV7-9 | - | TRBD1 | TRBJ2-7
TGTGCCAGCAGCTTAAATATGGGACAGATGAGTGAAGCTTTCTTT | CASSLNMGQMSEAFF | TRBV7-2 | - | TRBD1 | TRBJ1-1
TGCGCCAGCAGCCATGGACAGGGGGCAAGAAACACCATATATTTT | CASSHGQGARNTIYF | TRBV4-1 | few | TRBD1 | TRBJ1-3
TGCGCCAGCAGCTTGGATGCGACAGGGGGCACCGGGGAGCTGTTTTTT | CASSLDATGGTGELFF | TRBV5-1 | - | TRBD1 | TRBJ2-2
TGTGCCAGCAGCAACAGGGGCCGTCCCCTGGGGGGCAATCAGCCCCAGCATTTT | CASSNRGRPLGGNQPQHF | TRBV6-6 | - | TRBD1 | TRBJ1-5
TGTGCCAGCAGCCAAGAGGCAGCGGGGCTGGTCTATGGCTACACCTTC | CASSQEAAGLVYGYTF | TRBV3-1 | - | - | TRBJ1-2
TGTGCCAGCAGTTTCGGACGGCGGGGGAACACTGAAGCTTTCTTT | CASSFGRRGNTEAFF | TRBV12-3/TRBV12-4 | - | - | TRBJ1-1
TGTGCCAGCAGTTACCCCGGACAGGTGGGCAATGAGCAGTTCTTC | CASSYPGQVGNEQFF | TRBV6-5 | - | TRBD1 | TRBJ2-1